Listed below are T cell receptor beta chains from one sample, sequenced in a study of CD8+ T cells in alopecia areata. The protocol was immunoSEQ multiplex PCR, while the TCRdb copy is restricted to in-frame clones and leaves out a portion. This repertoire shows 160,000 or so clones, less than 65% found once; its top ten account for around 19%. Sequencing was performed on CD8+ T cells sorted from blood, taken at week 0. All receptors derive from a human donor with alopecia areata. Each CDR3 is given with its conserved first and last residue. D genes are given only for firm matches. Clone size, where shown, is once, few, many, or a class for clones that have expanded.

clone_size: -; j_call: TRBJ1-2; v_call: TRBV10-3; d_call: TRBD1; cdr3_aa: CAIRAGTGNYGYTF; cdr3_nt: TGTGCCATCAGGGCCGGGACAGGGAACTATGGCTACACCTTC
clone_size: -; j_call: TRBJ2-3; v_call: TRBV6-5; d_call: -; cdr3_aa: CASSFRGPTDTQYF; cdr3_nt: TGTGCCAGCAGTTTCAGGGGTCCCACAGATACGCAGTATTTT
clone_size: -; j_call: TRBJ1-5; v_call: TRBV2; d_call: TRBD1; cdr3_aa: CASSEGTGGDQPQHF; cdr3_nt: TGTGCCAGCAGTGAAGGGACAGGGGGCGACCAGCCCCAGCATTTT
clone_size: -; j_call: TRBJ1-2; v_call: TRBV5-6; d_call: -; cdr3_aa: CASSSTGSYGYTF; cdr3_nt: TGTGCCAGCAGCTCGACAGGATCCTATGGCTACACCTTC
clone_size: -; j_call: TRBJ2-7; v_call: TRBV29-1; d_call: -; cdr3_aa: CSVTRIGTYEQYF; cdr3_nt: TGCAGCGTGACCCGGATTGGGACGTACGAGCAGTACTTC
clone_size: -; j_call: TRBJ2-7; v_call: TRBV4-1; d_call: TRBD1; cdr3_aa: CASSQEYRGTDEQYF; cdr3_nt: TGCGCCAGCAGCCAAGAGTACAGGGGTACCGACGAGCAGTACTTC
clone_size: medium-sized; j_call: TRBJ2-3; v_call: TRBV2; d_call: TRBD2; cdr3_aa: CASSEAPRESGDLTDTQYF; cdr3_nt: TGTGCCAGCAGTGAAGCGCCGAGGGAAAGCGGGGACCTCACAGATACGCAGTATTTT
clone_size: -; j_call: TRBJ2-1; v_call: TRBV25-1; d_call: -; cdr3_aa: CASSGRPSYNEQFF; cdr3_nt: TGTGCCAGCAGTGGGAGGCCTTCCTACAATGAGCAGTTCTTC
clone_size: few; j_call: TRBJ2-2; v_call: TRBV29-1; d_call: TRBD1; cdr3_aa: CSVGRGQGGELFF; cdr3_nt: TGCAGCGTTGGCAGGGGGCAGGGCGGGGAGCTGTTTTTT
clone_size: -; j_call: TRBJ2-7; v_call: TRBV5-6; d_call: TRBD1; cdr3_aa: CASSYGTGYEQYF; cdr3_nt: TGTGCCAGCAGCTACGGGACAGGGTACGAGCAGTACTTC
clone_size: -; j_call: TRBJ2-2; v_call: TRBV29-1; d_call: -; cdr3_aa: CSVDKGSGTGELFF; cdr3_nt: TGCAGCGTTGATAAGGGTTCCGGCACCGGGGAGCTGTTTTTT
clone_size: -; j_call: TRBJ1-1; v_call: TRBV19; d_call: TRBD1; cdr3_aa: CASRGGIEAFF; cdr3_nt: TGTGCCAGTAGAGGGGGCATCGAAGCTTTCTTT
clone_size: few; j_call: TRBJ2-3; v_call: TRBV4-3; d_call: -; cdr3_aa: CASSQGEGSVEDTQYF; cdr3_nt: TGCGCCAGCAGCCAAGGTGAAGGCTCGGTTGAAGATACGCAGTATTTT
clone_size: -; j_call: TRBJ2-5; v_call: TRBV10-2; d_call: -; cdr3_aa: CASRGPQETQYF; cdr3_nt: TGCGCCAGCAGGGGACCCCAAGAGACCCAGTACTTC
clone_size: -; j_call: TRBJ2-6; v_call: TRBV6-5; d_call: TRBD2; cdr3_aa: CASSLGGSGANVLTF; cdr3_nt: TGTGCCAGCAGTCTCGGGGGGTCTGGGGCCAACGTCCTGACTTTC
clone_size: -; j_call: TRBJ1-4; v_call: TRBV9; d_call: -; cdr3_aa: CASSVGEGFATNEKLFF; cdr3_nt: TGTGCCAGCAGCGTAGGCGAGGGGTTTGCAACTAATGAAAAACTGTTTTTT
clone_size: once; j_call: TRBJ2-3; v_call: TRBV13; d_call: -; cdr3_aa: CASSARPSDTQYF; cdr3_nt: TGTGCCAGCAGCGCGCGTCCTAGCGATACGCAGTATTTT
clone_size: once; j_call: TRBJ1-1; v_call: TRBV27; d_call: -; cdr3_aa: CASRGPGQNTEAFF; cdr3_nt: TGTGCCAGCCGGGGGCCAGGCCAGAACACTGAAGCTTTCTTT
clone_size: -; j_call: TRBJ1-4; v_call: TRBV5-1; d_call: -; cdr3_aa: CASSSDNEKLFF; cdr3_nt: TGCGCCAGCAGCTCGGATAATGAAAAACTGTTTTTT
clone_size: -; j_call: TRBJ2-6; v_call: TRBV4-3; d_call: -; cdr3_aa: CASSQDGGVPSGANVLTF; cdr3_nt: TGCGCCAGCAGCCAAGATGGGGGAGTCCCTTCTGGGGCCAACGTCCTGACTTTC
clone_size: -; j_call: TRBJ2-5; v_call: TRBV30; d_call: -; cdr3_aa: CAWSVYGGETQYF; cdr3_nt: TGTGCCTGGAGTGTATACGGAGGAGAGACCCAGTACTTC
clone_size: few; j_call: TRBJ1-5; v_call: TRBV27; d_call: TRBD1; cdr3_aa: CASSVAGGPQHF; cdr3_nt: TGTGCCAGCAGTGTAGCAGGGGGGCCCCAGCATTTT
clone_size: -; j_call: TRBJ1-2; v_call: TRBV7-2; d_call: -; cdr3_aa: CASSLAQESNYGYTF; cdr3_nt: TGTGCCAGCAGCTTAGCCCAGGAATCTAACTATGGCTACACCTTC
clone_size: -; j_call: TRBJ1-2; v_call: TRBV30; d_call: TRBD1; cdr3_aa: CAWREDREGYGYTF; cdr3_nt: TGTGCCTGGAGAGAGGACAGGGAGGGCTATGGCTACACCTTC
clone_size: -; j_call: TRBJ2-3; v_call: TRBV27; d_call: -; cdr3_aa: CASSTPGTMSTQYF; cdr3_nt: TGTGCCAGCAGCACACCGGGAACCATGAGCACGCAGTATTTT
clone_size: few; j_call: TRBJ2-3; v_call: TRBV2; d_call: -; cdr3_aa: CASSEIRDSQTDTQYF; cdr3_nt: TGTGCCAGCAGCGAGATACGGGACTCTCAAACAGATACGCAGTATTTT
clone_size: -; j_call: TRBJ2-7; v_call: TRBV30; d_call: TRBD2; cdr3_aa: CAWSAGGPLYEQYF; cdr3_nt: TGTGCCTGGAGTGCGGGGGGGCCGCTTTACGAGCAGTACTTC
clone_size: -; j_call: TRBJ1-2; v_call: TRBV30; d_call: -; cdr3_aa: CAWSVGTDSPYGYTF; cdr3_nt: TGTGCCTGGAGTGTCGGTACCGACAGCCCTTATGGCTACACCTTC
clone_size: -; j_call: TRBJ2-7; v_call: TRBV5-4; d_call: TRBD2; cdr3_aa: CASSLTSDEQYF; cdr3_nt: TGTGCCAGCAGCCTGACTAGCGACGAGCAGTACTTC
clone_size: few; j_call: TRBJ1-1; v_call: TRBV2; d_call: TRBD1; cdr3_aa: CASSVDRRAFF; cdr3_nt: TGTGCCAGCAGTGTGGACAGGAGAGCTTTCTTT
clone_size: few; j_call: TRBJ2-1; v_call: TRBV4-3; d_call: -; cdr3_aa: CASSRRGKEFF; cdr3_nt: TGCGCCAGCAGCCGACGCGGGAAGGAGTTCTTC
clone_size: -; j_call: TRBJ1-5; v_call: TRBV6-5; d_call: -; cdr3_aa: CASSYSNNQPQHF; cdr3_nt: TGTGCCAGCAGTTACTCGAATAATCAGCCCCAGCATTTT
clone_size: -; j_call: TRBJ1-1; v_call: TRBV15; d_call: TRBD1; cdr3_aa: CATSKSPRGAGNFLTEAFF; cdr3_nt: TGTGCCACCAGCAAAAGCCCCAGGGGGGCAGGGAATTTTCTTACTGAAGCTTTCTTT
clone_size: -; j_call: TRBJ2-1; v_call: TRBV9; d_call: TRBD2; cdr3_aa: CASSVGGRGEQFF; cdr3_nt: TGTGCCAGCAGCGTAGGAGGGAGGGGTGAGCAGTTCTTC
clone_size: -; j_call: TRBJ1-1; v_call: TRBV30; d_call: -; cdr3_aa: CAWNEGNTEAFF; cdr3_nt: TGTGCCTGGAACGAGGGAAACACTGAAGCTTTCTTT
clone_size: -; j_call: TRBJ2-7; v_call: TRBV29-1; d_call: -; cdr3_aa: CSVEQGAYEQYF; cdr3_nt: TGCAGCGTTGAACAGGGTGCCTACGAGCAGTACTTC
clone_size: -; j_call: TRBJ2-7; v_call: TRBV27; d_call: -; cdr3_aa: CASSQGLYEQYF; cdr3_nt: TGTGCCAGCAGCCAGGGGTTGTACGAGCAGTACTTC
clone_size: few; j_call: TRBJ1-5; v_call: TRBV11-2; d_call: -; cdr3_aa: CASSLGLYQPQHF; cdr3_nt: TGTGCCAGCAGCTTAGGACTTTATCAGCCCCAGCATTTT
clone_size: -; j_call: TRBJ2-7; v_call: TRBV6-6; d_call: -; cdr3_aa: CASSSPYPYEQYF; cdr3_nt: TGTGCCAGCAGTTCACCGTATCCCTACGAGCAGTACTTC
clone_size: -; j_call: TRBJ2-6; v_call: TRBV14; d_call: TRBD2; cdr3_aa: CASSRSGEGTSESGANVLTF; cdr3_nt: TGTGCCAGCAGTAGGTCGGGAGAAGGGACTAGCGAGTCTGGGGCCAACGTCCTGACTTTC
clone_size: -; j_call: TRBJ1-5; v_call: TRBV9; d_call: -; cdr3_aa: CASSPNKGRGGNQPQHF; cdr3_nt: TGTGCCAGCAGCCCCAACAAGGGTAGGGGGGGCAATCAGCCCCAGCATTTT
clone_size: -; j_call: TRBJ2-7; v_call: TRBV7-2; d_call: -; cdr3_aa: CASSFPFEGGSYEQYF; cdr3_nt: TGTGCCAGCAGCTTCCCGTTTGAGGGGGGCTCCTACGAGCAGTACTTC
clone_size: few; j_call: TRBJ2-2; v_call: TRBV18; d_call: -; cdr3_aa: CASSYEHLGELFF; cdr3_nt: TGTGCCAGCTCCTATGAACACCTAGGGGAGCTGTTTTTT
clone_size: -; j_call: TRBJ2-7; v_call: TRBV5-1; d_call: -; cdr3_aa: CASSPRLDGYEQYF; cdr3_nt: TGCGCCAGCAGCCCAAGGCTGGACGGCTACGAGCAGTACTTC
clone_size: -; j_call: TRBJ2-1; v_call: TRBV7-8; d_call: -; cdr3_aa: CASSFGGDSYNEQFF; cdr3_nt: TGTGCCAGCAGCTTTGGCGGGGACTCCTACAATGAGCAGTTCTTC
clone_size: -; j_call: TRBJ1-1; v_call: TRBV29-1; d_call: -; cdr3_aa: CSGHLGGTTEAFF; cdr3_nt: TGCAGCGGCCATCTGGGGGGAACCACTGAAGCTTTCTTT
clone_size: -; j_call: TRBJ2-5; v_call: TRBV11-2; d_call: TRBD1; cdr3_aa: CASSPQTGGEETQYF; cdr3_nt: TGTGCCAGCAGCCCTCAGACAGGGGGCGAAGAGACCCAGTACTTC
clone_size: -; j_call: TRBJ1-6; v_call: TRBV9; d_call: -; cdr3_aa: CASSVVTGNSPLHF; cdr3_nt: TGTGCCAGCAGCGTAGTCACAGGGAATTCACCCCTCCACTTT
clone_size: few; j_call: TRBJ1-1; v_call: TRBV6-6; d_call: TRBD1; cdr3_aa: CASLDRRDRDTEAFF; cdr3_nt: TGTGCCAGCTTAGACCGCCGGGACAGGGATACTGAAGCTTTCTTT
clone_size: -; j_call: TRBJ2-1; v_call: TRBV19; d_call: -; cdr3_aa: CASSNLRQAPEQFF; cdr3_nt: TGTGCCAGTAGTAACCTTCGACAGGCCCCTGAGCAGTTCTTC
clone_size: -; j_call: TRBJ1-1; v_call: TRBV7-9; d_call: -; cdr3_aa: CASSLDWDGTEAFF; cdr3_nt: TGTGCCAGCAGCTTAGATTGGGATGGCACTGAAGCTTTCTTT
clone_size: -; j_call: TRBJ1-5; v_call: TRBV6-6; d_call: -; cdr3_aa: CASSYSEEYSNQPQHF; cdr3_nt: TGTGCCAGCAGTTACTCGGAGGAGTATAGCAATCAGCCCCAGCATTTT
clone_size: -; j_call: TRBJ2-7; v_call: TRBV13; d_call: -; cdr3_aa: CASSLRGPMSYEQYF; cdr3_nt: TGTGCCAGCAGCTTAAGGGGCCCTATGTCCTACGAGCAGTACTTC
clone_size: few; j_call: TRBJ1-1; v_call: TRBV7-3; d_call: -; cdr3_aa: CASSLTGAGDTEAFF; cdr3_nt: TGTGCCAGCAGCTTAACTGGGGCCGGGGACACTGAAGCTTTCTTT
clone_size: -; j_call: TRBJ2-7; v_call: TRBV29-1; d_call: -; cdr3_aa: CSVERGNSYEQYF; cdr3_nt: TGCAGCGTTGAAAGGGGGAACTCCTACGAGCAGTACTTC
clone_size: -; j_call: TRBJ1-2; v_call: TRBV4-3; d_call: -; cdr3_aa: CASSQDPGPNYGYTF; cdr3_nt: TGCGCCAGCAGCCAAGACCCGGGACCTAACTATGGCTACACCTTC